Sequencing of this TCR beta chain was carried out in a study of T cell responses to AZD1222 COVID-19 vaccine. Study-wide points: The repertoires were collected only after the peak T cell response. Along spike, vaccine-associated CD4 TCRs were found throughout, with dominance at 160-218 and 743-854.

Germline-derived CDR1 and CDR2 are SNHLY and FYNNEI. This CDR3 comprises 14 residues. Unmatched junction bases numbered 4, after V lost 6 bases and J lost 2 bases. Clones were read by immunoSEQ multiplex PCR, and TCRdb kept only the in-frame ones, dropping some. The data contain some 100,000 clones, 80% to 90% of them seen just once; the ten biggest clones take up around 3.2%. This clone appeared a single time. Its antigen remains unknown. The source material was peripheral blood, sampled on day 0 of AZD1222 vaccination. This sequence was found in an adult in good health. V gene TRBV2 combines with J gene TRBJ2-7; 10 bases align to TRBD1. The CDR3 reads CASSPGTGAYEQYF. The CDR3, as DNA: TGTGCCAGCAGCCCCGGGACAGGGGCCTACGAGCAGTACTTC.